The rows below give T cell receptor beta chains drawn from one sample of a study of cytomegalovirus exposure and HLA in healthy donors. Data came from immunoSEQ multiplex PCR; TCRdb stores just in-frame clones and leaves some out. The sample has some 85,000 clones, about 81% seen once; the top ten hold roughly 2.6%. Sequenced input: PBMCs. The receptor set was obtained from a woman between 45 and 65 years old in good health and CMV-seronegative. The CDR3 runs from the conserved cysteine through the conserved F or W. Each record gives: clone size, V gene, J gene, CDR3 protein. Size is omitted from some rows. Given values are once, few, many or a class for expanded clones.

abundance: -
v_gene: TRBV30
j_gene: TRBJ1-2
CDR3aa: CAWAGPGWYTF

abundance: -
v_gene: TRBV19
j_gene: TRBJ1-2
CDR3aa: CASSIDIGGNRGGYTF

abundance: -
v_gene: TRBV6-5
j_gene: TRBJ1-1
CDR3aa: CASSYSGVVNTEAFF

abundance: -
v_gene: TRBV5-1
j_gene: TRBJ1-2
CDR3aa: CASSSMTGDNYGYTF

abundance: once
v_gene: TRBV4-2
j_gene: TRBJ1-1
CDR3aa: CASSQPPNTEAFF

abundance: -
v_gene: TRBV5-1
j_gene: TRBJ2-1
CDR3aa: CARGRASGRGNLFSGYNEQFF

abundance: -
v_gene: TRBV11-3
j_gene: TRBJ2-1
CDR3aa: CASSLTSYNEQFF

abundance: -
v_gene: TRBV6-1
j_gene: TRBJ1-2
CDR3aa: CASSPTQGADGYTF

abundance: -
v_gene: TRBV15
j_gene: TRBJ2-5
CDR3aa: CATSSPEDSRRETQYF

abundance: -
v_gene: TRBV13
j_gene: TRBJ2-1
CDR3aa: CASIPGLAGVPTSYNEQFF

abundance: -
v_gene: TRBV6-5
j_gene: TRBJ2-3
CDR3aa: CASSYYSGKGTDTQYF

abundance: -
v_gene: TRBV27
j_gene: TRBJ2-7
CDR3aa: CASSTGQGNEQYF

abundance: -
v_gene: TRBV5-1
j_gene: TRBJ2-1
CDR3aa: CASSSRSGSGGPQGNEQFF

abundance: -
v_gene: TRBV5-1
j_gene: TRBJ1-3
CDR3aa: CASSLEGPGNTIYF

abundance: -
v_gene: TRBV28
j_gene: TRBJ2-1
CDR3aa: CASSPGTGIYNEQFF

abundance: -
v_gene: TRBV5-1
j_gene: TRBJ2-1
CDR3aa: CASSLFGGAFRDEQFF

abundance: few
v_gene: TRBV4-2
j_gene: TRBJ2-5
CDR3aa: CASSQDPASGVETQYF

abundance: -
v_gene: TRBV4-1
j_gene: TRBJ2-7
CDR3aa: CASSQGAGQNEQYF

abundance: -
v_gene: TRBV6-1
j_gene: TRBJ2-2
CDR3aa: CASSGGTLPTGELFF

abundance: -
v_gene: TRBV12-5
j_gene: TRBJ2-2
CDR3aa: CASGAMGTGNTGELFF

abundance: -
v_gene: TRBV2
j_gene: TRBJ1-2
CDR3aa: CASTNSGTGVNANYGYTF

abundance: -
v_gene: TRBV27
j_gene: TRBJ2-1
CDR3aa: CASGGSGLYNEQFF

abundance: -
v_gene: TRBV6-1
j_gene: TRBJ1-2
CDR3aa: CASSTQAAGLYGYTF

abundance: -
v_gene: TRBV29-1
j_gene: TRBJ1-1
CDR3aa: CSVGQGWSTEAFF

abundance: -
v_gene: TRBV4-2
j_gene: TRBJ1-5
CDR3aa: CASSQDLLGAHQPQHF

abundance: -
v_gene: TRBV15
j_gene: TRBJ2-3
CDR3aa: CATSVAGDTDTQYF

abundance: -
v_gene: TRBV4-1
j_gene: TRBJ2-1
CDR3aa: CASSQEGGLASYNEQFF

abundance: -
v_gene: TRBV9
j_gene: TRBJ1-1
CDR3aa: CASSAQGQMNTEAFF

abundance: once
v_gene: TRBV27
j_gene: TRBJ1-1
CDR3aa: CASKQGRNTEAFF

abundance: -
v_gene: TRBV7-9
j_gene: TRBJ1-3
CDR3aa: CASSLALSGTSGNTIYF

abundance: -
v_gene: TRBV6-1
j_gene: TRBJ2-3
CDR3aa: CASSEDGTGGPADTQYF